The 10 T cell receptor beta chains reported below all come from one sample, sequenced in a study of T cells in women clearing cervical HPV infection. Sequencing used immunoSEQ multiplex PCR; TCRdb keeps in-frame clones, though not all of them. The table for this sample gives 30,000 or so clones. Sequencing was done on a sample of blood buffy coat. These receptors were taken from a woman aged 18 to 75 with a cervical HPV16 infection that either progressed to CIN3+ or cleared (not recorded which).

Of note for this clone: The read ends 3 residues shy of where the CDR3 ends; the end is completed using the germline J gene. The J gene is TRBJ2-6, the V gene TRBV5-1; weak D call: TRBD1 (6 bases). Trimming took off 3 bases at V and 0 bases at J, with 16 bases between the two ends. The V gene's germline CDR1 is SGHRS and CDR2 YFSETQ. CDR3 size: 18 residues. Here the CDR3 reads CASSSGRGGNSGANVLTF. CDR3 DNA (partial): TGCGCCAGCAGCTCCGGACGAGGGGGTAACTCTGGGGCCAACGTC.

On this clone itself: Read sequence stops 3 residues before the CDR3 end, and the germline J gene provides the missing end. The gene calls are TRBV4-1 and TRBJ2-3, with TRBD2 matching over 12 bases. With V trimmed by 1 base and J by 6 bases, 2 bases remained unmatched. This CDR3 is built from 15 residues. Germline V gene lookup returns CDR1 MGHRA and CDR2 YSYEKL. The CDR3 bases that were read are TGCGCCAGCAGCCAAGGACTAGCGGGGGCCGATACG. Translation: CASSQGLAGADT. The whole CDR3 protein reads CASSQGLAGADTQYF.

Comment on this clone: Read coverage stops 3 residues before the CDR3 terminus; the germline J gene supplies the remainder. This chain joins TRBV19 and TRBJ1-2; 8 bases agree with TRBD1. CDR3 size: 13 residues. The germline CDR1 and CDR2 sequences are LNHDA and SQIVND (reference sequence). CDR3 protein: CAITLGRGQGYTF. CDR3 DNA, as far as it was read: TGTGCCATCACCCTTGGCAGGGGGCAAGGC.

To note about this clone: The CDR3 end is not reached by the read, which stops 3 residues before it; the germline J gene fills it in. V gene TRBV5-1 combines with J gene TRBJ2-2; TRBD2 might be the D (6 bases). This CDR3 region has 14 residues. Per germline, CDR1 SGHRS and CDR2 YFSETQ. Trimming left V 3 bases short and J 7 bases short, with 13 bases between. CDR3 DNA, as far as it was read: TGCGCCAGCAGCTCTGGAGGAGGGTACGGGGAG. Translating gives CASSSGGGYGE. The full CDR3 protein is CASSSGGGYGELFF.

About this clone itself: The read falls 3 residues short of the CDR3 end, and the missing part is taken from the germline J gene. The chain carries TRBV20-1 and TRBJ2-5, with 10 positions matching TRBD2. Germline CDR1 and CDR2: DFQATT and SNEGSKA (reference sequence). V lost 0 bases, J lost 0 bases, and 4 bases stayed unmatched. This CDR3 comprises 16 residues. The DNA read from the CDR3 is TGCAGTGCTAGAGAGACTAGCGGGTATTACCAAGAGACC. It yields the protein CSARETSGYYQET. The full-length CDR3 reads as CSARETSGYYQETQYF.

Comments on this clone: With the read ending 3 residues before the CDR3 end, the germline J gene is used to fill in that end. The chain couples TRBV12-5 to TRBJ2-3, with D perhaps TRBD1 (5 bases). In germline, CDR1 is LGHNT, CDR2 FRNRAP. The CDR3 is 14 residues long. V was pared by 6 bases and J by 4 bases, with 14 bases between. CDR3 DNA, as far as it was read: TGTGCTAGTGGACCACGACAGTCCCCAGATACG. It is translated as CASGPRQSPDT. The whole CDR3 sequence reads CASGPRQSPDTQYF.

Note on this clone: Its ends do not fully match the called genes, so a read error is possible. Read sequence stops 3 residues before the CDR3 end, and the germline J gene provides the missing end. The rearrangement links TRBV7-9 to TRBJ1-3, with 7 bases aligning to TRBD1. This CDR3 has 15 residues. From germline, CDR1 is SEHNR and CDR2 FQNEAQ (reference sequence). The covered CDR3 bases are TGTGCCAGCCGCTCACAGGGGAGCTCTGGAAACACG. This translates into CASRSQGSSGNT. The full CDR3 reads CASRSQGSSGNTIYF.

Concerning this clone itself: The read terminates 3 residues before the CDR3 end, so the remaining end is supplied by the germline J gene. The chain has TRBV30 and TRBJ2-1, with a possible D match to TRBD2 (6 bases). Trimming left V 4 bases short and J 8 bases short, with 21 bases between. CDR1 is GTSNPN and CDR2 is SVGIG in the germline V gene (reference sequence). CDR3 length: 15 amino acids. CDR3 amino acids: CAWKGGSGSVDEQFF. The sequenced part of the CDR3 DNA is TGTGCCTGGAAGGGTGGAAGCGGGTCGGTGGATGAG.

The CDR3 DNA, read in part, is TGTGCCAGCAGCCAAGGGGCGGGTGAGACC. This encodes CASSQGAGET. In full, the CDR3 is CASSQGAGETQYF. This chain joins TRBV4-2 and TRBJ2-5; TRBD2 is a possible D gene (5 bases). The sequenced fragment ends 3 residues before the CDR3 boundary, so the rest is inferred from the germline J gene. CDR1 LGHNA and CDR2 YNFKEQ come from the germline V gene. This CDR3 is built from 13 residues. Deletions cut 1 base from V and 5 bases from J, with 8 bases between.

Turning to this clone: The missing CDR3 end, 3 residues past where the read stops, is filled in from the germline J gene. The chain has TRBV13 and TRBJ2-7, with 10 bases lining up with TRBD2. Germline V CDR1 and CDR2: PRHDT, FYEKMQ (reference sequence). V shed 0 bases, J shed 6 bases, and the junction held 11 bases outside the gene matches. The CDR3 is 17 amino acids. The CDR3 loop is CASSLGGWQREGGEQYF. The DNA read from the CDR3 is TGTGCCAGCAGCTTAGGAGGGTGGCAGCGGGAGGGCGGCGAG.